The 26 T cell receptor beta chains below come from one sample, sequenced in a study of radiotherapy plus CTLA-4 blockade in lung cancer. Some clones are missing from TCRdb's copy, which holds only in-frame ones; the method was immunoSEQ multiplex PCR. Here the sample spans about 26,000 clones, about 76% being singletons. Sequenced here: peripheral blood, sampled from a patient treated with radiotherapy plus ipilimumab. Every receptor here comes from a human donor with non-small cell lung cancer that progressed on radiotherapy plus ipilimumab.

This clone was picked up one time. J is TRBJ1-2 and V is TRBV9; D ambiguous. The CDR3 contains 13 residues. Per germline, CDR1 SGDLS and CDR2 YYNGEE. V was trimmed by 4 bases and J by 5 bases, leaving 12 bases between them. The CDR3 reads CASSPAEGYGYTF. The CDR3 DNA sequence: TGTGCCAGCAGCCCTGCCGAGGGATATGGCTACACCTTC.

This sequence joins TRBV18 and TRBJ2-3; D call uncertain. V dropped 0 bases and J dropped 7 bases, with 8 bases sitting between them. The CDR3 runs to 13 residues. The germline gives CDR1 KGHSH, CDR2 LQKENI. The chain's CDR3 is CASSPPSDHTQYF. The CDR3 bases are TGTGCCAGCTCACCACCGTCGGACCATACGCAGTATTTT.

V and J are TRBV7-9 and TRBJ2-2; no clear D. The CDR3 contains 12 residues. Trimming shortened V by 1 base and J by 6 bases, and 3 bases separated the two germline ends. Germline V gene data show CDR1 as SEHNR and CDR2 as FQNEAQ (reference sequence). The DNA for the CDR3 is TGTGCCAGCAGCTTAGAGGCCGGGGAGCTGTTTTTT. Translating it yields CASSLEAGELFF. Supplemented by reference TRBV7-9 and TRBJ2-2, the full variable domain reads DTGVSQNPRHKITKRGQNVTFRCDPISEHNRLYWYRQTLGQGPEFLTYFQNEAQLEKSRLLSDRFSAERPKGSFSTLEIQRTEQGDSAMYLCASSLEAGELFFGEGSRLTVL.

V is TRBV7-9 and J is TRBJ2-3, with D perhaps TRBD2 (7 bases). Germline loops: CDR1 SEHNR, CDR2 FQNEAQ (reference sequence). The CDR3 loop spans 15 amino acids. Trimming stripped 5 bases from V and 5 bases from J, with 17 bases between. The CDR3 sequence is CASSRLKGEGDTQYF. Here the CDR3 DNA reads TGTGCCAGCAGCCGTCTGAAGGGGGAGGGAGATACGCAGTATTTT.

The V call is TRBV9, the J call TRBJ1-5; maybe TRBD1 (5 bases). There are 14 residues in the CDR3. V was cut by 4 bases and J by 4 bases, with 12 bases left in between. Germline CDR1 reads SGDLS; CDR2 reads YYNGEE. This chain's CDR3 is CASSLGLGNQPQHF. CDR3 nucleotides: TGTGCCAGCAGCCTGGGACTTGGAAATCAGCCCCAGCATTTT.

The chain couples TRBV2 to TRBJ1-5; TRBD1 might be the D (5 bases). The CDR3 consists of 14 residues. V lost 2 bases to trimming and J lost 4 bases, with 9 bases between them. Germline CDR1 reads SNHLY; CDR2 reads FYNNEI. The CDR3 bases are TGTGCCAGCAGTGAAAGGGACGGTAATCAGCCCCAGCATTTT. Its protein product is CASSERDGNQPQHF.

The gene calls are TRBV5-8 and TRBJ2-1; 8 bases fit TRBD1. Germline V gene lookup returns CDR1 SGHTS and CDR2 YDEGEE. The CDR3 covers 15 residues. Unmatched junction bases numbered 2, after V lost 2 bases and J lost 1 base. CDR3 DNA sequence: TGTGCCAGCAGCTTTGACAGGGGATCCTACAATGAGCAGTTCTTC. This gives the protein CASSFDRGSYNEQFF. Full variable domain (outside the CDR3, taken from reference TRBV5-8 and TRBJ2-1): EAGVTQSPTHLIKTRGQQATLRCSPISGHTSVYWYQQALGLGLQFLLWYDEGEERNRGNFPPRFSGRQFPNYSSELNVNALELEDSALYLCASSFDRGSYNEQFFGPGTRLTVL.

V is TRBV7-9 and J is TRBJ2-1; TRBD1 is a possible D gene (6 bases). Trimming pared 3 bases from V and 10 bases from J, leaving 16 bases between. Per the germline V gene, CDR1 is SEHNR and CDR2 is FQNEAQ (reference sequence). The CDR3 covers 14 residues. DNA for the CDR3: TGTGCCAGCAGCTTGGGGGCACTCGGAGACGAGCAGTTCTTC. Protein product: CASSLGALGDEQFF.

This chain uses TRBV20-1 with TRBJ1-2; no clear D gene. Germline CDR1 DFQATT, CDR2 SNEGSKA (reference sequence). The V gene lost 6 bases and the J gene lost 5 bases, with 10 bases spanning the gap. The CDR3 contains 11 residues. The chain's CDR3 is CSAAGSYGYTF. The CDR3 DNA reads TGCAGTGCGGCGGGGAGTTATGGCTACACCTTC.

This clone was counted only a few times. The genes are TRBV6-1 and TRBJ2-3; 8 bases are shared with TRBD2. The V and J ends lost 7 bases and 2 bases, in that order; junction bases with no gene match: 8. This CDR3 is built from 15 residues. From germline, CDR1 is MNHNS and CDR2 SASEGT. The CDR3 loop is CASTDGGGFTDTQYF. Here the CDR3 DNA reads TGTGCCAGCACCGACGGGGGGGGATTCACAGATACGCAGTATTTT.

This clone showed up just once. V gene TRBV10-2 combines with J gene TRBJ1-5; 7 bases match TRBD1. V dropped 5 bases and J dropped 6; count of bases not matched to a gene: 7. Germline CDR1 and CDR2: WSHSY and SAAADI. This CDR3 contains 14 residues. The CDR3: CASSTPGGGQPQHF. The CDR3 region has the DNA TGCGCCAGCAGTACCCCAGGGGGAGGTCAGCCCCAGCATTTT.

The CDR3 DNA sequence: TGTGCCAGTAGTATGGTCGAAATGAACACTGAAGCTTTCTTT. As protein: CASSMVEMNTEAFF. The chain uses TRBV19 and TRBJ1-1; no reliable D call. Germline-derived CDR1 and CDR2 are LNHDA and SQIVND (reference sequence). The length of the CDR3 is 14 residues. Trimming shortened V by 3 bases and J by 0 bases, and 8 bases separated the two germline ends.

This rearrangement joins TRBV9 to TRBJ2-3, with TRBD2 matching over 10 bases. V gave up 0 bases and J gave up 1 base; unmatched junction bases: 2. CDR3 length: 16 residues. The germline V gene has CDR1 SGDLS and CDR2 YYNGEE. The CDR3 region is CASSVGTSGGTDTQYF. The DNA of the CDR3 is TGTGCCAGCAGCGTAGGAACTAGCGGGGGCACAGATACGCAGTATTTT. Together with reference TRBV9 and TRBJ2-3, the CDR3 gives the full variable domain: DSGVTQTPKHLITATGQRVTLRCSPRSGDLSVYWYQQSLDQGLQFLIQYYNGEERAKGNILERFSAQQFPDLHSELNLSSLELGDSALYFCASSVGTSGGTDTQYFGPGTRLTVL.

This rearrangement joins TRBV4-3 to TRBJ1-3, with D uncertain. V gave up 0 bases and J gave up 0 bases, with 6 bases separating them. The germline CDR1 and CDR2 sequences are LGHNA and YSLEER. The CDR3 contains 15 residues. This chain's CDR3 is CASSQDITSGNTIYF. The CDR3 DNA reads TGCGCCAGCAGCCAAGATATCACCTCTGGAAACACCATATATTTT.

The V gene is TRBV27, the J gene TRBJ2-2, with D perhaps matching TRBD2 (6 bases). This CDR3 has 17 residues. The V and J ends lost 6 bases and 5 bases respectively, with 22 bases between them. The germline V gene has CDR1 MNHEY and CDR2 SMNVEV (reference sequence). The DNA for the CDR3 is TGTGCCAGCAGCCGATCCTTGGGACTGGCCCTAACCGGGGAGCTGTTTTTT. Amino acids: CASSRSLGLALTGELFF.

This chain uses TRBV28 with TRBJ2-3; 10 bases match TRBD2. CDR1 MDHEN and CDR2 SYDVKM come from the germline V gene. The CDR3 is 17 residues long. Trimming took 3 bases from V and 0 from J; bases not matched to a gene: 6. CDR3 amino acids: CASSLLAGEISTDTQYF. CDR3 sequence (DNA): TGTGCCAGCAGTTTGCTAGCGGGGGAGATTAGCACAGATACGCAGTATTTT.

CDR3 coding DNA: TGTGCCAGCAGCTTAGAATGGAACACTGAAGCTTTCTTT. Protein product: CASSLEWNTEAFF. The chain links TRBV11-3 to TRBJ1-1; D is uncertain. CDR1 is SGHNT, CDR2 YENEEA, per germline. V gave up 0 bases and J gave up 1 base, with 3 bases separating them. The CDR3 totals 13 residues. The full variable domain, completed using reference TRBV11-3 and TRBJ1-1, is EAGVVQSPRYKIIEKKQPVAFWCNPISGHNTLYWYLQNLGQGPELLIRYENEEAVDDSQLPKDRFSAERLKGVDSTLKIQPAELGDSAVYLCASSLEWNTEAFFGQGTRLTVV.

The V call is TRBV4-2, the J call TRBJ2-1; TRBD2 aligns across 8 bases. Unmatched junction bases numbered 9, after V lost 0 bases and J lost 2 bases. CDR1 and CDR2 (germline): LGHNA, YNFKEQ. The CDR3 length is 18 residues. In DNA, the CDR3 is TGTGCCAGCAGCCAAGATCGGCCCAGCGGGGGCCCCTACAATGAGCAGTTCTTC. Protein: CASSQDRPSGGPYNEQFF.

The CDR3 loop is CASSLQGFEQYF. CDR3 DNA: TGTGCCAGCAGTTTGCAGGGGTTCGAGCAGTACTTC. This sequence joins TRBV28 and TRBJ2-7; TRBD1 might be the D (6 bases). The CDR3 runs 12 residues. Germline CDR1 MDHEN, CDR2 SYDVKM. Trimming took 3 bases from V and 6 from J, leaving 9 bases between them.

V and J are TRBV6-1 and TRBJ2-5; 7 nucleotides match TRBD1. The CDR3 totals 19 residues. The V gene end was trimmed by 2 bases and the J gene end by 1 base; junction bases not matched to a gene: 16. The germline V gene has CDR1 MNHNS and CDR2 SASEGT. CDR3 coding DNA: TGTGCCAGCAGTGAAAGGGGGCGCGTAACGGCGGCGCTCCAAGAGACCCAGTACTTC. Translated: CASSERGRVTAALQETQYF.

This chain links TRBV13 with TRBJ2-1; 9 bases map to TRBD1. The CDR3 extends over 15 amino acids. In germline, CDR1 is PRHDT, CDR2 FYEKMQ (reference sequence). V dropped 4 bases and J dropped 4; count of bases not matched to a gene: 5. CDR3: CASSWSGQGYNEQFF. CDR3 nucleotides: TGTGCCAGCAGCTGGTCGGGACAGGGATACAATGAGCAGTTCTTC.

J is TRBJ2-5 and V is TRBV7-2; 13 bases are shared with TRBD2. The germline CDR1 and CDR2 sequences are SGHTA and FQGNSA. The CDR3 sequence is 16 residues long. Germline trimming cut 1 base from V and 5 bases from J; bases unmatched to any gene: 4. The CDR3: CASSLGTSGSWETQYF. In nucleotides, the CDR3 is TGTGCCAGCAGCTTAGGGACTAGCGGGAGTTGGGAGACCCAGTACTTC. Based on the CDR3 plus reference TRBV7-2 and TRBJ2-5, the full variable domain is GAGVSQSPSNKVTEKGKDVELRCDPISGHTALYWYRQSLGQGLEFLIYFQGNSAPDKSGLPSDRFSAERTGGSVSTLTIQRTQQEDSAVYLCASSLGTSGSWETQYFGPGTRLLVL.

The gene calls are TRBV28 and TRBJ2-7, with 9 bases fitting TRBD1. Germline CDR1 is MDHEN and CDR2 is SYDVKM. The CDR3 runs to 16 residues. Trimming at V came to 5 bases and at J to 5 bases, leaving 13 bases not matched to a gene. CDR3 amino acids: CASSQLGQGKNNEQYF. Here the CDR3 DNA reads TGTGCCAGCAGTCAACTGGGACAGGGAAAAAACAACGAGCAGTACTTC.

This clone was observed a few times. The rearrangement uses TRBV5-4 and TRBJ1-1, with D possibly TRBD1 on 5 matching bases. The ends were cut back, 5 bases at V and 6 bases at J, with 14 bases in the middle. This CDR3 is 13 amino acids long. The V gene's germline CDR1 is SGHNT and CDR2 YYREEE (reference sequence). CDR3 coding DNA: TGTGCCAGCAGTCACGACCCCAGGGCTGAAGCTTTCTTT. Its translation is CASSHDPRAEAFF.

DNA for the CDR3: TGTGCCACCAGCAGAGTCCGGGGGGACTTGGAGACCCAGTACTTC. It yields the protein CATSRVRGDLETQYF. This sequence joins TRBV15 and TRBJ2-5; TRBD2 matches 7 bases. Germline-derived CDR1 and CDR2 are LNHNV and YYDKDF (reference sequence). Losses at the gene ends were 1 base for V and 5 bases for J; bases not matched to a gene: 7. CDR3 length: 15 residues.

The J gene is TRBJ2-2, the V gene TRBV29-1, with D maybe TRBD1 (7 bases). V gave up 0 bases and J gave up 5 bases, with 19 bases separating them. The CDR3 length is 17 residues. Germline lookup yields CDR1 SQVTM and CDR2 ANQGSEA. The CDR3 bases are TGCAGCGTTGAAGATGGAGGGCAGGGGGTAGGAACCGGGGAGCTGTTTTTT. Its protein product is CSVEDGGQGVGTGELFF.